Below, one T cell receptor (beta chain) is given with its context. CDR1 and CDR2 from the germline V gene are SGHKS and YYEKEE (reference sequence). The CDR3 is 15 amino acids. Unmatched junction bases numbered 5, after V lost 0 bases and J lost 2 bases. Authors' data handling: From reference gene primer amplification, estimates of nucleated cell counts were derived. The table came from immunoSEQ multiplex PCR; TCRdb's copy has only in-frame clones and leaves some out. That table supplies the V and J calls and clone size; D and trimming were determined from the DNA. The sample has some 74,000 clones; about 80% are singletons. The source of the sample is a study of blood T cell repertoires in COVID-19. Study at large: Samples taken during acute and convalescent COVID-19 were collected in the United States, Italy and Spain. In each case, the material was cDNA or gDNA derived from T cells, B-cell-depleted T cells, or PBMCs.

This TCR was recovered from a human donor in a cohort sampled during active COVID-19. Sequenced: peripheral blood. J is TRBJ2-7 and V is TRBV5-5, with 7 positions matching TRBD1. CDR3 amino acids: CASSLVQGQTYEQYV. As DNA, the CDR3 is TGTGCCAGCAGCTTGGTACAGGGACAGACCTACGAGCAGTACGTC.